This record concerns one TCR beta chain sequence. Its antigen is undetermined. The record originates from a study of shared clonotypes between healthy human individuals. Points from the study as a whole: Collection of samples was limited to blood; tissue repertoires likely differ. Naive subsets usually exceeded memory subsets in estimated richness. Rarefaction analysis demonstrated incomplete sorted-subset sequencing notwithstanding large depth.

Looked up from germline, CDR1 is SGDLS and CDR2 is YYNGEE. Deletions cut 0 bases from V and 5 bases from J, with 15 bases between. CDR3 length: 15 residues. The genomic DNA of each subset was split evenly across several immunoSEQ plates. Some clones are missing from TCRdb's copy, which holds only in-frame ones; the method was immunoSEQ multiplex PCR. The sample records approximately 500,000 clones, 96% being singletons. This receptor was taken from a woman in her 30s in good health. The rearrangement uses TRBV9 and TRBJ2-7; D is ambiguous. Sample: naive CD4+ T cells sorted from blood. Regarding subset: CD45RA+ positively selected. The CDR3 is CASSVGGAWANEQYF. The CDR3 coding sequence is TGTGCCAGCAGCGTAGGAGGTGCATGGGCCAACGAGCAGTACTTC.